These 28 T cell receptor beta chains were sequenced from one sample in a study of CD8 T cells in ankylosing spondylitis. Study results and limitations: Characteristic of ankylosing spondylitis blood, it appeared, was a TCR beta motif comprising several highly homologous variants.

TCRdb independently ran MiXCR on the 5' RACE reads; one entry per CDR3 protein. This repertoire shows about 800,000 distinct CDR3 sequences, 10% to 15% found once; its top ten account for about 0.49%. Antigens for these TCRs are unknown. The sequenced sample consisted of blood, either unsorted or a sorted T cell fraction (not recorded which). All receptors come from a male donor with ankylosing spondylitis.

Many counts were recorded for this clonotype. The V and J genes are TRBV29-1 and TRBJ2-7, with D maybe TRBD2 (7 bases). Trimming pared 3 bases from V and 5 bases from J, leaving 14 bases between. The length of the CDR3 is 13 residues. Germline V gene data show CDR1 as SQVTM and CDR2 as ANQGSEA. CDR3 protein: CSVEGGGRNEQYF. The CDR3 nucleotides are TGCAGCGTTGAGGGCGGGGGCCGGAACGAGCAGTACTTC.

The gene calls are TRBV25-1 and TRBJ2-3, with no clear D. CDR1 MGHDK and CDR2 SYGVNS come from the germline V gene. Trimming removed 4 bases from V and 2 bases from J, with 16 bases in between. This CDR3 region has 16 residues. CDR3 nucleotides: TGTGCCAGCAGTGTAACGGCGGAACATTACACAGATACGCAGTATTTT. Translating it yields CASSVTAEHYTDTQYF.

There are many counts of this clonotype. At one end the junction does not follow the germline gene, possibly because of a read error. The chain employs TRBV29-1 and TRBJ2-1, with D hard to call. CDR3 length equals 13 residues. Looked up from germline, CDR1 is SQVTM and CDR2 is ANQGSEA. The CDR3, as DNA: TGCAGCGTTGCTCCCTACTCCGACAATGAGCAGTTCTTC. The encoded protein is CSVAPYSDNEQFF.

The chain carries TRBV6-5 and TRBJ2-5, with 14 bases aligning to TRBD2. The germline V gene encodes CDR1 MNHEY and CDR2 SVGAGI. The CDR3 runs 16 residues. Trimming at V came to 4 bases and at J to 13 bases, leaving 14 bases not matched to a gene. The CDR3 spells CASSSLRGLAGAIPYF. The DNA of the CDR3 is TGTGCCAGCAGTTCCCTCAGGGGACTAGCGGGGGCCATACCGTACTTC.

The gene calls are TRBV7-9 and TRBJ2-1; D may be TRBD1 (5 bases). Trimming cost V 5 bases and J 5 bases, with 16 bases left between them. Germline values: CDR1 SEHNR, CDR2 FQNEAQ (reference sequence). The CDR3 has 15 residues. The CDR3: CASSVTWGADNEQFF. The CDR3 DNA reads TGTGCCAGCAGCGTCACATGGGGCGCAGACAATGAGCAGTTCTTC.

This clonotype came up a few times. In DNA, the CDR3 is TGTGCTAGTGGCCCTGAACCCGAAGGTCCAGATACGCAGTATTTT. This encodes CASGPEPEGPDTQYF. The chain joins TRBV12-5 to TRBJ2-3; D unclear. The CDR3 runs to 15 residues. The germline CDR1 and CDR2 sequences are LGHNT and FRNRAP. V shed 6 bases and J shed 4 bases, with 17 bases lying between them.

This chain uses TRBV6-2 or TRBV6-3 with TRBJ2-1; D not resolved. The CDR3 has 14 amino acids. Germline V CDR1 and CDR2: MNHEY, SVGEGT. Deletions cut 2 bases from V and 6 bases from J, with 11 bases between. CDR3 in DNA: TGTGCCAGCAGTTACGTGCTAGTCTCCAATGAGCAGTTCTTC. Protein sequence: CASSYVLVSNEQFF.

This clonotype was seen a handful of times. The J gene is TRBJ2-7, the V gene TRBV20-1; D is possibly TRBD1 or TRBD2 (5 bases each). Trimming stripped 1 base from V and 6 bases from J, with 13 bases between. The CDR3 runs 13 residues. The germline V gene encodes CDR1 DFQATT and CDR2 SNEGSKA (reference sequence). CDR3 coding DNA: TGCAGTGCTAGAGCCCCTCTGAGGGGCGAGCAGTACTTC. This codes for CSARAPLRGEQYF.

This clonotype was seen ten or more times. J is TRBJ2-7 and V is TRBV6-5; 9 nucleotides align to TRBD1. The CDR3 has 15 amino acids. Trimming removed 0 bases from V and 2 bases from J; junction bases left unmatched: 2. Germline lookup yields CDR1 MNHEY and CDR2 SVGAGI. The CDR3 reads CASSYSGTGTYEQYF. CDR3 nucleotides: TGTGCCAGCAGTTACTCGGGGACAGGGACCTACGAGCAGTACTTC.

This chain joins TRBV20-1 and TRBJ2-6, with D possibly TRBD2 on 6 matching bases. The CDR3 length is 16 residues. Trimming took 6 bases from V and 0 from J, leaving 15 bases between them. Germline V lookup: CDR1 DFQATT, CDR2 SNEGSKA (reference sequence). CDR3 bases: TGCAGTGCCATTGCGGGACCGCGCTCTGGGGCCAACGTCCTGACTTTC. This translates into CSAIAGPRSGANVLTF.

This chain uses TRBV7-9 with TRBJ2-3; 7 bases are a match to TRBD2. Germline CDR1 reads SEHNR; CDR2 reads FQNEAQ (reference sequence). CDR3 length: 15 residues. V was pared by 1 base and J by 6 bases, with 7 bases of the junction left unmatched. The CDR3, as DNA: TGTGCCAGCAGCTTAGTAGGGACTACTGGGGATACGCAGTATTTT. It yields the protein CASSLVGTTGDTQYF.

V usage is TRBV20-1 and J usage is TRBJ2-1; TRBD2 matches at 10 bases. CDR1 is DFQATT, CDR2 SNEGSKA, per germline (reference sequence). The CDR3 length is 13 residues. V lost 7 bases and J lost 7; bases outside the gene matches: 7. The CDR3 bases are TGCAGTGGCTTACTAGCGGGACTAAATGAGCAGTTCTTC. Translated, it gives CSGLLAGLNEQFF.

V usage is TRBV18 and J usage is TRBJ2-7; D perhaps matches TRBD2 (5 bases). The V end lost 3 bases, the J end lost 2 bases, and 11 bases lay between the germline ends. In germline, CDR1 is KGHSH, CDR2 LQKENI. The length of the CDR3 is 14 residues. The CDR3 DNA sequence: TGTGCCAGCTCACCCCCCCGGAGGACCTACGAGCAGTACTTC. Residues: CASSPPRRTYEQYF.

This clonotype was counted ten times or more. CDR3 nucleotide sequence: TGCAGTGCTAGCCCGCTCATCCCGCGAGGGCAGTATTTT. As protein: CSASPLIPRGQYF. The rearrangement links TRBV20-1 to TRBJ2-3; D not resolved. Germline CDR1 DFQATT, CDR2 SNEGSKA (reference sequence). CDR3 length: 13 residues. Trimming took 3 bases from V and 11 from J, leaving 18 bases between them.

This clonotype came up a few times. The chain has TRBV12-3 or TRBV12-4 and TRBJ2-1; D unclear. The CDR3 is made up of 14 amino acids. V was trimmed by 2 bases and J by 7 bases, leaving 12 bases between them. DNA of the CDR3: TGTGCCAGCAGTTTACGCAGACCGACGAATGAGCAGTTCTTC. This codes for CASSLRRPTNEQFF.

At least ten counts were recorded for this clonotype. The gene calls are TRBV7-2 and TRBJ2-7; D remains ambiguous. The CDR3 totals 12 residues. CDR1 is SGHTA and CDR2 is FQGNSA in the germline V gene. Trimming left V 2 bases short and J 7 bases short, with 9 bases between. The CDR3 DNA reads TGTGCCAGCAGCTTATTAATTGCAGAGCAGTACTTC. As protein: CASSLLIAEQYF.

The table lists this clonotype with a few counts. The rearrangement uses TRBV20-1 and TRBJ2-2; 8 bases are a match to TRBD2. The CDR3 loop spans 15 amino acids. J was trimmed by 5 bases and V by 5 bases; bases with no gene match: 10. Germline CDR1 reads DFQATT; CDR2 reads SNEGSKA (reference sequence). CDR3 nucleotide sequence: TGCAGTGCTCTAAAGAGCGGGAGCGGGACCGGGGAGCTGTTTTTT. It codes for CSALKSGSGTGELFF.

This clonotype was counted only a few times. The chain couples TRBV29-1 to TRBJ2-7, with 9 bases fitting TRBD1. CDR3 length equals 14 residues. The junction had 9 bases not matched to a gene; V was cut back by 4 bases and J by 5 bases. Germline lookup yields CDR1 SQVTM and CDR2 ANQGSEA. The CDR3 DNA reads TGCAGCGTTGGGACGGGACAGGGAATCCACGAGCAGTACTTC. The encoded protein is CSVGTGQGIHEQYF.

This clonotype was seen ten or more times. J is TRBJ2-1 and V is TRBV5-1; D is ambiguous. Germline CDR1 reads SGHRS; CDR2 reads YFSETQ. V was trimmed by 4 bases and J by 0 bases, leaving 14 bases between them. The CDR3 extends over 16 amino acids. The CDR3, as DNA: TGCGCCAGCAGCCCAAACTTCGGGTCCTCCTACAATGAGCAGTTCTTC. Its translation: CASSPNFGSSYNEQFF.

This chain uses TRBV10-3 with TRBJ2-1; 7 bases match TRBD1. V trimming: 4 bases; J trimming: 6 bases; junction bases outside the gene matches: 3. Germline CDR1 and CDR2: ENHRY and SYGVKD. The CDR3 is 13 amino acids. CDR3 sequence: CAISGDSRNEQFF. CDR3 DNA: TGTGCCATCAGTGGGGACAGCCGCAATGAGCAGTTCTTC.

The chain links TRBV28 to TRBJ2-3; tentative D call: TRBD1 (7 bases). V lost 7 bases and J 7 bases, leaving 24 bases between the germline ends. The length of the CDR3 is 16 residues. Germline-derived CDR1 and CDR2 are MDHEN and SYDVKM. The CDR3 is CASTLGGTAIIHTQYF. DNA of the CDR3: TGTGCCAGCACCCTAGGGGGGACAGCCATAATTCATACGCAGTATTTT. The whole variable domain, remainder taken from reference TRBV28 and TRBJ2-3, is DVKVTQSSRYLVKRTGEKVFLECVQDMDHENMFWYRQDPGLGLRLIYFSYDVKMKEKGDIPEGYSVSREKKERFSLILESASTNQTSMYLCASTLGGTAIIHTQYFGPGTRLTVL.

This clonotype was seen only a few times. The chain recombines TRBV20-1 with TRBJ2-7; possible D gene TRBD2, 6 bases. The CDR3 consists of 15 residues. Looked up from germline, CDR1 is DFQATT and CDR2 is SNEGSKA (reference sequence). Trimming removed 6 bases from V and 9 bases from J, with 27 bases in between. The DNA of the CDR3 is TGCAGTGCCAACCTCCCGAGACGCCAAACCGGGGGGCAGTACTTC. It codes for CSANLPRRQTGGQYF.

This clonotype was seen at least ten times. The gene calls are TRBV6-5 and TRBJ1-2; maybe TRBD1 (5 bases). Germline V gene data show CDR1 as MNHEY and CDR2 as SVGAGI. The V end lost 2 bases, the J end lost 4 bases, and 11 bases lay between the germline ends. The CDR3 has 14 residues. CDR3 amino acids: CASSYVGAGYGYTF. For the CDR3, the DNA is TGTGCCAGCAGTTACGTAGGGGCGGGCTATGGCTACACCTTC.

This clonotype has a handful of counts. The chain combines TRBV20-1 with TRBJ1-5; TRBD1 agrees at 9 bases. V was pared by 0 bases and J by 0 bases, with 6 bases of the junction left unmatched. CDR1 DFQATT and CDR2 SNEGSKA come from the germline V gene (reference sequence). The CDR3 length is 17 residues. CDR3 nucleotides: TGCAGTGCTAGAGACCTCGGGACAGGGTTTAGCAATCAGCCCCAGCATTTT. Amino acid sequence: CSARDLGTGFSNQPQHF.

This chain links TRBV2 with TRBJ2-1; TRBD1 matches 7 bases. Germline V gene lookup returns CDR1 SNHLY and CDR2 FYNNEI. The CDR3 has 14 amino acids. Unmatched junction bases numbered 4, after V lost 7 bases and J lost 1 base. The CDR3 coding sequence is TGTGCCAGCAAGACAGGGACATCCTACAATGAGCAGTTCTTC. This encodes CASKTGTSYNEQFF. Filled out from reference TRBV2 and TRBJ2-1, the complete variable domain reads EPEVTQTPSHQVTQMGQEVILRCVPISNHLYFYWYRQILGQKVEFLVSFYNNEISEKSEIFDDQFSVERPDGSNFTLKIRSTKLEDSAMYFCASKTGTSYNEQFFGPGTRLTVL.

This chain links TRBV4-3 with TRBJ2-2; D is uncertain. The germline V gene encodes CDR1 LGHNA and CDR2 YSLEER. Trimming removed 6 bases at V and 6 bases at J, with 14 bases between. The length of the CDR3 is 14 residues. In DNA, the CDR3 is TGCGCCAGCAGATCTACGACCGGACCCGGGGAGCTGTTTTTT. Translated, it gives CASRSTTGPGELFF.

The gene calls are TRBV6-1 and TRBJ2-5; D is perhaps TRBD2 (6 bases). Trimming left V 4 bases short and J 7 bases short, with 16 bases between. This CDR3 contains 14 residues. CDR1 is MNHNS and CDR2 is SASEGT in the germline V gene. The CDR3 DNA sequence: TGTGCCAGCAGTGTCCCGGGGGAGCCAGGGACCCAGTACTTC. The encoded protein is CASSVPGEPGTQYF.

This clonotype has only a few counts. The CDR3 bases are TGCAGTGCTAGTGCAGCGGGAAGCGCTACCGGGGAGCTGTTTTTT. Its protein product is CSASAAGSATGELFF. This rearrangement joins TRBV20-1 to TRBJ2-2, with 7 bases that match TRBD2. Trimming cost V 3 bases and J 5 bases; bases outside gene matches: 9. The length of the CDR3 is 15 residues. Germline lookup yields CDR1 DFQATT and CDR2 SNEGSKA (reference sequence).